This T cell receptor beta chain was documented in a study of CD8+ T cells in alopecia areata (dated by TCRdb to the late 2010s). Broadly, across the study: The treated patients, all with moderate-to-severe alopecia areata, were enrolled in an open-label pilot trial of oral tofacitinib given at 5 to 10 mg twice daily. Tofacitinib was given for 6 to 18 months, followed by 6 months of follow-up off drug to assess delayed response and recurrence. For the treated patients, the SALT score, which quantifies what percentage of scalp surface area is affected, served as the measure of disease severity. To study T cell clonal expansion in alopecia areata, the researchers applied high-throughput TCRbeta sequencing to both the C3H/HeJ mouse model and human patients. Scalp tissue and sorted CD4+ and CD8+ peripheral blood T cells from patchy and totalis/universalis alopecia areata patients and from healthy controls were covered by human TCRbeta sequencing. Biopsies were taken from tofacitinib-treated patients at baseline and again at 4 and 24 weeks into treatment, and several of those patients also had a later scalp biopsy. Scalp clonality was compared among normal scalp (n=4), patchy alopecia areata scalp (n=8), and alopecia totalis/universalis scalp (n=8). The RNA source kit depended on sample type: the PAXgene miRNA kit for fixed scalp, the miRNeasy kit for PBMCs, and the RNeasy kit for mouse skin. immunoSEQ multiplex PCR using 35 Vbeta forward primers and 13 Jbeta reverse primers was used to amplify TCRbeta CDR3 regions.

The library was prepared using the immunoSEQ multiplex PCR assay. RNA was extracted from all samples and reverse transcribed into cDNA as template for TCR sequencing. SuperScript III was used for first-strand cDNA synthesis, primed with a 2:1 mix of oligo-dT and random hexamers. A synthetic immune receptor repertoire was used to measure amplification bias, and any remaining bias was corrected computationally. Turning to the authors' computational methods: Raw reads were preprocessed to remove errors, and CDR3 was defined by IMGT conventions from the conserved cysteine to phenylalanine. Clonality was computed by normalizing Shannon entropy by log2 of the number of productive unique TCRs and subtracting the result from 1. Whether scalp clones were CD4 or CD8 was inferred by matching scalp TCRbeta sequences against CD4 and CD8 repertoires sorted from blood. TCRdb retrieved this table from immuneACCESS and kept in-frame rearrangements only. Not all clones are present; in checked studies, unresolved V genes account for under half, and no reason is known for the remainder. V, J and clone size derive from that table, while D and trimming were established from the DNA sequence. The sample profile shows 150,000 to 200,000 clones; roughly 60% of them were found once. Together, the top ten hold 0.95% to 1.1% of the sample.

The germline V gene provides CDR1 SQVTM and CDR2 ANQGSEA. The trim is 4 bases for V and 8 bases for J, with a gap of 8 bases between the germline ends. The CDR3 has 11 amino acids, counting the end cysteine and phenylalanine. Left in the record is the CDR3 DNA by itself, 33 bases read in frame from the first base. The time point label corresponds to: 24 weeks on oral tofacitinib. The sample's treatment or condition label, decoded: oral pan-JAK inhibitor, 5-10 mg twice daily. Lesional scalp punch biopsies and peripheral blood were obtained from alopecia areata patients. PBMCs were isolated by density centrifugation and stained for CD3, CD4 and CD8, and CD4+ and CD8+ T cells were sorted on a FACSAria. Note on this clone: Its antigen is not yet known. It has no much larger one-base neighbor in the sample; base qualities were not kept.

Paper-wide results and their limitations: TCR sequences shared between patients were less clear than in mice, possibly partly because of HLA diversity in the patient population. Many expanded lesional clones were found to persist in scalp and blood during tofacitinib treatment, and relapse after treatment cessation may be partly explained by this persistence. Scalp TCR repertoire analysis is complicated because resident alphabeta T cells in normal human skin are also sequenced, whereas mouse skin is dominated by gammadelta T cells. Lesional scalp, especially in alopecia totalis/universalis, showed higher clonality and more expanded CD8+ clones than normal scalp, suggesting antigenic drive. Tofacitinib significantly decreased scalp clonality and the number of expanded CD8+ clones among the top 100 scalp clones. The treated cohort was small, with a single nonresponder, so links between baseline CD8+ expansion and response need larger studies.

The sequence was obtained from a human donor with alopecia areata. This sample comprised CD4+ T cells sorted from blood, obtained at week 24, from a patient treated with tofacitinib. The chain uses TRBV29-1 and TRBJ1-4; the D gene assignment is ambiguous. The CDR3 protein sequence reads: CSVVEGEKLFF. At the DNA level, the sequence is TGCAGCGTTGTCGAAGGGGAAAAACTGTTTTTT.